One sample yielded the 10 T cell receptor beta chains listed below, sequenced in a study of beta chain features in type 1 diabetes listed by TCRdb under 2018. Receptors were amplified or captured by the immunoSEQ multiplex PCR assay. The entire amount of isolated RNA was reverse transcribed using the High Capacity cDNA Reverse Transcription Kit, so the sequenced TCRB transcripts were expressed ones. TCRdb limited this immuneACCESS table to in-frame rearrangements with V and J called. A share of clones is missing; checked studies link under half to unresolved V genes, and the rest is unexplained. The sample table lists 200,000 to 300,000 clones, around 21% of them with a count of one. The top ten hold 0.028% of the sample. These receptors lack a known antigen. The paper's findings and limits, for the study overall: A moderate but significant shortening of TCRB CDR3 length was observed in type 1 diabetes patients in all four CD4+ subsets.

Material for sequencing was naive CD4+ T cells from blood. The cell subset or site label, as the study defines it: true naive CD4+ T cells. The receptors originated from a woman between 35 and 50 years old with type 1 diabetes.

Only a few counts were recorded for this clone. This chain joins TRBV5-1 and TRBJ1-5, with TRBD1 matching over 7 bases. The J segment lost 1 base and the V segment lost 5 bases, leaving 6 bases of the junction unmatched. CDR3 length: 15 residues. Germline V gives CDR1 SGHRS, CDR2 YFSETQ. CDR3 nucleotides: TGCGCCAGCAGTCCGGGACAGCCGAGCAATCAGCCCCAGCATTTT. As protein: CASSPGQPSNQPQHF.

This rearrangement joins TRBV7-3 to TRBJ1-2; 8 nucleotides line up with TRBD1. This CDR3 spans 13 amino acids. CDR1 and CDR2 (germline): SGHTA, FQGTGA. V lost 5 bases, J lost 6 bases, and 5 bases stayed unmatched. CDR3 in amino acids: CASSTVTGDGYTF. The CDR3 bases are TGTGCCAGCAGCACCGTGACAGGGGATGGCTACACCTTC.

This clone appeared a single time. The chain uses TRBV7-3 and TRBJ2-1; TRBD2 aligns across 9 bases. This CDR3 spans 16 amino acids. The germline gives CDR1 SGHTA, CDR2 FQGTGA. After removal of 3 bases from V and 5 bases from J, the junction contained 8 bases not matched to a gene. In nucleotides, the CDR3 is TGTGCCAGCAGCTTCACCGGGACTAGCAGCGACAATGAGCAGTTCTTC. The encoded protein is CASSFTGTSSDNEQFF.

The chain joins TRBV9 to TRBJ2-3; D call uncertain. This CDR3 has 12 amino acids. CDR1 is SGDLS and CDR2 is YYNGEE in the germline V gene. V shed 5 bases and J shed 10 bases, with 14 bases lying between them. CDR3 DNA sequence: TGTGCCAGCAGTCGCCTCGAAGCCCCGCAGTATTTT. This translates into CASSRLEAPQYF.

The V and J genes are TRBV6-1 and TRBJ1-5; TRBD1 aligns across 8 bases. Germline loops: CDR1 MNHNS, CDR2 SASEGT. The CDR3 totals 15 residues. V lost 5 bases and J lost 6; bases outside the gene matches: 9. The CDR3 here is CASSPRTGSIQPQHF. The CDR3 bases are TGTGCCAGCAGTCCAAGGACAGGGTCGATTCAGCCCCAGCATTTT.

There are a few counts of this clone. V is TRBV4-3 and J is TRBJ2-2; D is possibly TRBD2 (5 bases). Trimming shortened V by 1 base and J by 7 bases, and 13 bases separated the two germline ends. The germline V gene has CDR1 LGHNA and CDR2 YSLEER. The CDR3 sequence is 15 residues long. CDR3 region: CASSQGPLAGGELFF. The DNA of the CDR3 is TGCGCCAGCAGCCAAGGTCCCCTAGCAGGCGGGGAGCTGTTTTTT.

This clone was counted only a few times. V usage is TRBV5-1 and J usage is TRBJ2-6, with unresolved D. Germline V lookup: CDR1 SGHRS, CDR2 YFSETQ. This CDR3 contains 13 residues. The germline V and J ends were trimmed by 4 bases and 4 bases, with 6 bases remaining between them. CDR3 nucleotides: TGCGCCAGCAGCGCAGGAGGGGCCAACGTCCTGACTTTC. It encodes CASSAGGANVLTF.

The sample holds a few counts of this clone. The chain combines TRBV28 with TRBJ1-5, with D unclear. Between the trimmed V and J ends, which lost 0 bases and 5 bases, there was a span of 11 bases. The CDR3 runs 15 residues. Germline V gene sequence: CDR1 MDHEN, CDR2 SYDVKM. The CDR3 loop is CASSLWLIADQPQHF. As DNA, the CDR3 is TGTGCCAGCAGTTTATGGTTAATAGCGGATCAGCCCCAGCATTTT.

This clone was seen more than once but under ten times. The chain uses TRBV30 and TRBJ1-1; D not certain. V lost 3 bases, J lost 5 bases, and 4 bases lay in between. Germline-derived CDR1 and CDR2 are GTSNPN and SVGIG (reference sequence). The CDR3 has 10 residues. CDR3 amino acids: CAWRETEAFF. The CDR3 DNA reads TGTGCCTGGAGGGAGACTGAAGCTTTCTTT.

This clone was seen more than once but under ten times. The V call is TRBV7-2, the J call TRBJ2-7, with 9 bases aligning to TRBD1. The CDR3 length is 15 residues. Trimming removed 0 bases from V and 5 bases from J; junction bases left unmatched: 5. CDR1 is SGHTA and CDR2 is FQGNSA in the germline V gene. CDR3 nucleotide sequence: TGTGCCAGCAGCTTAGCGGGACAGGGCCGCGACGAGCAGTACTTC. It specifies CASSLAGQGRDEQYF.